A single T cell receptor (beta chain) is shown here with its context. The length of the CDR3 is 14 residues. With 0 bases removed from V and 2 bases from J, the gap between germline ends came to 11 bases. CDR1 and CDR2 (germline): DFQATT, SNEGSKA (reference sequence). This record belongs to a study of identical twins. TCRdb redid the calling of the 5' RACE reads with MiXCR, one entry per CDR3 protein. Counted here are 400,000 to 550,000 distinct CDR3 sequences, under 25% occurring once; the ten biggest clones make up around 0.91%. The same data also contributed to another study, on T cells expressing NK-cell markers.

The rearrangement joins TRBV20-1 to TRBJ2-7; tentatively, D is TRBD1 or TRBD2 (5 bases each). The receptor's source is a woman aged 18-29 years in good health. Sequenced sample: CD4+ T cells sorted from blood. The CDR3 DNA reads as TGCAGTGCTAGAGATCGAGGGGACCCCTACGAGCAGTACTTC. The encoded protein is CSARDRGDPYEQYF.